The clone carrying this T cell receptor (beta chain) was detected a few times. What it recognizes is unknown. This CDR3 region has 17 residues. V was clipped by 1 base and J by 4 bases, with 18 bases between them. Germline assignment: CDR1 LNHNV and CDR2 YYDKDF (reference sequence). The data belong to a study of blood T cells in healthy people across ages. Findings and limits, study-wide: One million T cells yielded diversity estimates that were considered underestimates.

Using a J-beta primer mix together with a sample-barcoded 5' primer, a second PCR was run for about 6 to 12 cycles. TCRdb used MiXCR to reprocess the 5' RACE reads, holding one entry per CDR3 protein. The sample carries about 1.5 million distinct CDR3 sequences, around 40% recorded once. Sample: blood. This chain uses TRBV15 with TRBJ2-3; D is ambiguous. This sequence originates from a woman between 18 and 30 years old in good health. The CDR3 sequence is CATSRAGALLVSDTQYF. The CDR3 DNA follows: TGTGCCACCAGCAGAGCAGGAGCCCTGCTGGTTTCAGATACGCAGTATTTT.